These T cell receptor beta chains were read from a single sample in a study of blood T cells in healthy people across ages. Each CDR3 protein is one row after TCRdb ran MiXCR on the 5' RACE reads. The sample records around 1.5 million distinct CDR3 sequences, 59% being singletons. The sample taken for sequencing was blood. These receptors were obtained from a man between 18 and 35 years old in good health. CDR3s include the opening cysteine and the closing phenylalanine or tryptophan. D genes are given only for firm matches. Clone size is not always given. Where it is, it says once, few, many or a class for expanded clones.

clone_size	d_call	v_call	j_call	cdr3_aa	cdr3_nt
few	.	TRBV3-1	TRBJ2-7	CASSQGEDEQYF	TGTGCCAGCAGCCAAGGGGAGGACGAGCAGTACTTC
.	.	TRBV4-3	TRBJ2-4	CASSQDAGANIQYF	TGCGCCAGCAGCCAAGATGCAGGGGCGAACATTCAGTACTTC
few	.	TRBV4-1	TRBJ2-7	CASSQEAYEQYF	TGCGCCAGCAGCCAAGAGGCCTACGAGCAGTACTTC
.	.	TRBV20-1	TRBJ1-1	CSARARTDSEAFF	TGCAGTGCTAGAGCCCGCACGGATTCTGAAGCTTTCTTT
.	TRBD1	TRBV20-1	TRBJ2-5	CIAYVGQGTVTQYF	TGCATTGCTTACGTCGGACAGGGGACAGTGACCCAGTACTTC
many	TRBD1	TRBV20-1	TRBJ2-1	CSATGTGSHNEQFF	TGCAGTGCAACCGGGACAGGGAGCCACAATGAGCAGTTCTTC
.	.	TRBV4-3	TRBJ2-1	CASSQDVSGWRLPEQFF	TGCGCCAGCAGCCAAGATGTCTCGGGTTGGCGGCTGCCTGAGCAGTTCTTC
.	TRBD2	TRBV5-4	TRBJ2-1	CASSFGTRMRNEQFF	TGTGCCAGCAGCTTTGGGACTAGGATGAGGAATGAGCAGTTCTTC
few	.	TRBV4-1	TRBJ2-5	CASSQVAQQETQYF	TGCGCCAGCAGCCAAGTGGCACAGCAAGAGACCCAGTACTTC
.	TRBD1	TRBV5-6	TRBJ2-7	CASSSWGQLASYEQYF	TGTGCCAGCAGCTCTTGGGGACAGCTAGCCTCCTACGAGCAGTACTTC
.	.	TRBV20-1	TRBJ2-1	CSAREVTSNEQFF	TGCAGTGCTAGAGAAGTGACTAGCAATGAGCAGTTCTTC
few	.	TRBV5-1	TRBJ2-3	CASSLGPHSTDTQYF	TGCGCCAGCAGCTTGGGACCCCACAGCACAGATACGCAGTATTTT
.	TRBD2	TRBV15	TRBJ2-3	CATSRSSGRSDTQYF	TGTGCCACCAGCAGATCTAGCGGGAGGTCAGATACGCAGTATTTT
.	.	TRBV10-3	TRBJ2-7	CAIRLAPGTYEQYF	TGTGCCATACGCCTAGCGCCGGGTACCTACGAGCAGTACTTC
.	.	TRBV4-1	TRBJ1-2	CASLQREGTAKGYTF	TGCGCCAGCCTACAACGGGAGGGTACGGCTAAGGGCTACACCTTC
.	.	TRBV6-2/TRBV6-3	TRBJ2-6	CASSSQRPGPSPGANVLTF	TGTGCCAGCAGTTCCCAGAGACCGGGCCCAAGCCCTGGGGCCAACGTCCTGACTTTC
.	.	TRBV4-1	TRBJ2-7	CASSQDLRGTYEQYF	TGCGCCAGCAGCCAAGATCTGCGGGGAACCTACGAGCAGTACTTC
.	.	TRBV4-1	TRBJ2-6	CASSQGPGRNSGANVLTF	TGCGCCAGCAGCCAAGGACCAGGGCGTAACTCTGGGGCCAACGTCCTGACTTTC
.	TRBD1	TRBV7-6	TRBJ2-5	CASSTLMVDRVGETQYF	TGTGCCAGCAGCACTCTGATGGTCGACAGGGTCGGGGAGACCCAGTACTTC
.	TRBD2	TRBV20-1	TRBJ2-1	CSARDLLAGGPNEQFF	TGCAGTGCTAGAGACCTTCTAGCGGGAGGGCCGAATGAGCAGTTCTTC
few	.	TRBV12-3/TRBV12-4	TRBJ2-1	CASSGGALDRSFF	TGTGCCAGCAGTGGAGGGGCCCTCGATAGGTCGTTCTTC
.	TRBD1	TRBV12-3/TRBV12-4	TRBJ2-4	CASSSRDRDGGIQYF	TGTGCCAGCAGTTCTAGGGACAGGGATGGCGGCATTCAGTACTTC
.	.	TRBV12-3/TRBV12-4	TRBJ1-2	CASSLVEGYTF	TGTGCCAGCAGTCTGGTCGAGGGCTACACCTTC
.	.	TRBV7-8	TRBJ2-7	CASSLKPGVEQYF	TGTGCCAGCAGCTTAAAGCCCGGAGTCGAGCAGTACTTC
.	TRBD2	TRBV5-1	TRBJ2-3	CASRGTSGGADTQYF	TGCGCCAGCAGGGGTACTAGCGGGGGTGCAGATACGCAGTATTTT
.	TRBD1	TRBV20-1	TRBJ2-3	CSADGQAQLKADTQYF	TGCAGTGCTGACGGACAGGCCCAACTAAAGGCAGATACGCAGTATTTT
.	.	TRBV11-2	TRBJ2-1	CASSLVSVGEQFF	TGTGCCAGCAGCTTAGTCTCCGTCGGTGAGCAGTTCTTC
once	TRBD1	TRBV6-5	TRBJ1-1	CASSPSGTGWGAEAFF	TGTGCCAGCAGTCCCTCCGGGACAGGGTGGGGCGCTGAAGCTTTCTTT
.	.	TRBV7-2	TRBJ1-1	CAGIGVRPEAFF	TGTGCCGGCATCGGAGTGAGACCTGAAGCTTTCTTT